One and the same sample provided the 17 T cell receptor beta chains below, sequenced in a study of blood T cell repertoires in COVID-19. Sequenced by immunoSEQ multiplex PCR; TCRdb stores in-frame clones only, minus some. The table includes some 94,000 clones, around nine tenths detected once. The sequencing input was peripheral blood. The origin of the receptors is a human donor in a cohort sampled during active COVID-19.

The rearrangement links TRBV7-2 to TRBJ2-1, with TRBD2 as a possible D gene (6 bases). Trimming cost V 2 bases and J 5 bases, with 25 bases left between them. The CDR3 totals 19 residues. Germline V CDR1 and CDR2: SGHTA, FQGNSA. CDR3 in amino acids: CASSLPAGPASSANNEQFF. The CDR3 coding sequence is TGTGCCAGCAGCTTACCCGCGGGGCCTGCGAGCTCCGCCAACAATGAGCAGTTCTTC.

The chain uses TRBV21-1 and TRBJ2-7; the table's D call TRBD1 went unverified against the DNA. TRBV21-1 has pseudogene status. CDR3 length: 16 amino acids. The CDR3 here is CASSRSGTPGSYEQYF. For the CDR3, the DNA is TGTGCCAGCAGCAGATCCGGGACACCCGGATCCTACGAGCAGTACTTC.

The V and J genes are TRBV30 and TRBJ2-5, with TRBD2 identical over 10 bases. The CDR3 consists of 16 residues. Germline V gene data show CDR1 as GTSNPN and CDR2 as SVGIG (reference sequence). Germline trimming cut 2 bases from V and 2 bases from J; bases unmatched to any gene: 8. CDR3 nucleotides: TGTGCCTGGAGTTACAGCGGGAGGGTAGGACAAGAGACCCAGTACTTC. This gives the protein CAWSYSGRVGQETQYF.

This chain links TRBV7-3 with TRBJ1-2; 7 bases map to TRBD1. Germline-derived CDR1 and CDR2 are SGHTA and FQGTGA. The CDR3 is 15 amino acids. V was clipped by 4 bases and J by 6 bases; unmatched bases: 11. CDR3 sequence (DNA): TGTGCCAGCAGCTCGCTCCGGGACAGACTCGATGGCTACACCTTC. Translation gives CASSSLRDRLDGYTF. Full variable domain (rest looked up from reference TRBV7-3 and TRBJ1-2): GAGVSQTPSNKVTEKGKYVELRCDPISGHTALYWYRQSLGQGPEFLIYFQGTGAADDSGLPNDRFFAVRPEGSVSTLKIQRTERGDSAVYLCASSSLRDRLDGYTFGSGTRLTVV.

V and J are TRBV21-1 and TRBJ2-5; the table's TRBD1 call for D was not verified on the DNA. TRBV21-1 counts as a pseudogene. This CDR3 has 15 residues. CDR3 DNA: TGTGCCAGCAGCACCCGGGACAGGGGTAGGGAGACCCAGTACTTC. Its translation: CASSTRDRGRETQYF.

Written as DNA, the CDR3 is TGTGCCAGTAGCTCTGGACTAGCGGGAGGTGGTACGCAGTATTTT. It codes for CASSSGLAGGGTQYF. The V and J genes are TRBV19 and TRBJ2-3; 14 nucleotides agree with TRBD2. The CDR3 length is 15 residues. Germline-derived CDR1 and CDR2 are LNHDA and SQIVND (reference sequence). V lost 6 bases and J lost 8; bases outside the gene matches: 7.

The genes are TRBV6-5 and TRBJ2-3, with 9 positions matching TRBD2. After removal of 6 bases from V and 2 bases from J, the junction contained 6 bases not matched to a gene. The CDR3 is 15 amino acids. Germline CDR1 reads MNHEY; CDR2 reads SVGAGI. The CDR3 is CASRLAGAVTDTQYF. DNA of the CDR3: TGTGCCAGCAGATTAGCGGGGGCAGTCACAGATACGCAGTATTTT.

The chain has TRBV9 and TRBJ1-4, with D unresolved. V was trimmed by 4 bases and J by 0 bases, leaving 13 bases between them. The CDR3 is 16 residues long. The germline CDR1 and CDR2 sequences are SGDLS and YYNGEE. CDR3 in DNA: TGTGCCAGCAGCCCCCGGGAGGGATCAACTAATGAAAAACTGTTTTTT. Protein sequence: CASSPREGSTNEKLFF.

V usage is TRBV9 and J usage is TRBJ2-3; TRBD2 matches at 11 bases. The CDR3 extends over 18 amino acids. V lost 3 bases to trimming and J lost 5 bases; unmatched junction nucleotides: 14. The germline V gene encodes CDR1 SGDLS and CDR2 YYNGEE. In nucleotides, the CDR3 is TGTGCCAGCAGCGCGAACCAACTAGCGGGGGCGGCTAGAGATACGCAGTATTTT. Translation: CASSANQLAGAARDTQYF.

Of note for this clone: The junction shows a germline mismatch at one end, possibly a read error. This sequence joins TRBV6-1 and TRBJ1-2; D gene ambiguous. This CDR3 is 13 amino acids long. Germline V CDR1 and CDR2: MNHNS, SASEGT. CDR3 coding DNA: TGTGCCAGCAGGGAAGAATGGGAGAGAGGCTACACCTTC. The encoded protein is CASREEWERGYTF.

V gene TRBV5-1 combines with J gene TRBJ2-1, with 11 bases identical to TRBD2. The CDR3 totals 15 residues. Germline V gives CDR1 SGHRS, CDR2 YFSETQ. The V gene end was trimmed by 0 bases and the J gene end by 5 bases; junction bases not matched to a gene: 1. The CDR3 region is CASSLAGLADNEQFF. In nucleotides, the CDR3 is TGCGCCAGCAGCTTGGCGGGACTAGCGGACAATGAGCAGTTCTTC.

The genes are TRBV28 and TRBJ1-4; TRBD1 aligns across 12 bases. Germline CDR1 is MDHEN and CDR2 is SYDVKM. This CDR3 spans 15 amino acids. The trim removed 3 bases at V and 7 bases at J, leaving 3 bases unmatched. The CDR3 nucleotides are TGTGCCAGCAGTTTGGGGACAGGGGGCATTGAAAAACTGTTTTTT. This sequence encodes CASSLGTGGIEKLFF. Variable domain in full (rest from reference TRBV28 and TRBJ1-4): DVKVTQSSRYLVKRTGEKVFLECVQDMDHENMFWYRQDPGLGLRLIYFSYDVKMKEKGDIPEGYSVSREKKERFSLILESASTNQTSMYLCASSLGTGGIEKLFFGSGTQLSVL.

The CDR3 spells CASGGAGNTGELFF. The DNA of the CDR3 is TGTGCTAGCGGAGGGGCGGGCAACACCGGGGAGCTGTTTTTT. This chain connects TRBV9 to TRBJ2-2; D is perhaps TRBD2 (6 bases). Germline V gene sequence: CDR1 SGDLS, CDR2 YYNGEE. The CDR3 consists of 14 residues.

The chain couples TRBV7-8 to TRBJ2-1; possible D gene TRBD1, 5 bases. Germline assignment: CDR1 SGHVS and CDR2 FQNEAQ. The CDR3 sequence is 16 residues long. The ends were cut back, 0 bases at V and 4 bases at J, with 13 bases in the middle. CDR3 sequence: CASSLAESTDYNEQFF. DNA of the CDR3: TGTGCCAGCAGCTTAGCGGAATCGACAGATTACAATGAGCAGTTCTTC. The whole variable domain, remainder taken from reference TRBV7-8 and TRBJ2-1, is GAGVSQSPRYKVAKRGQDVALRCDPISGHVSLFWYQQALGQGPEFLTYFQNEAQLDKSGLPSDRFFAERPEGSVSTLKIQRTQQEDSAVYLCASSLAESTDYNEQFFGPGTRLTVL.

The chain couples TRBV21-1 to TRBJ1-2. TRBV21-1 constitutes a pseudogene. The CDR3 sequence is 12 residues long. This CDR3 is CASSARVGGYTF. The CDR3, as DNA: TGTGCCAGCAGCGCGAGGGTAGGGGGCTACACCTTC.

In this sample, this clone turned up a few times. The rearrangement links TRBV19 to TRBJ2-7, with 10 bases lining up with TRBD1. The CDR3 totals 13 residues. Germline loops: CDR1 LNHDA, CDR2 SQIVND (reference sequence). V was pared by 3 bases and J by 5 bases, with 1 base of the junction left unmatched. For the CDR3, the DNA is TGTGCCAGTAGTATCGGACAGGGGGACGAGCAGTACTTC. Amino acids: CASSIGQGDEQYF.

In nucleotides, the CDR3 is TGTGCCAGCAGCTTGTCGACGGGAAGGCTAAACTACAATGAGCAGTTCTTC. Translated, it gives CASSLSTGRLNYNEQFF. The chain has TRBV5-5 and TRBJ2-1, with D perhaps matching TRBD2 (5 bases). The V gene lost 1 base and the J gene lost 3 bases, with 17 bases spanning the gap. The CDR3 runs 17 residues. Per the germline V gene, CDR1 is SGHKS and CDR2 is YYEKEE (reference sequence).